A few counts support the clone carrying this TCR beta chain. Its antigen remains unidentified. In germline, CDR1 is DFQATT, CDR2 SNEGSKA (reference sequence). This CDR3 has 16 amino acids. V lost 1 base to trimming and J lost 3 bases; unmatched junction nucleotides: 6. This sample is drawn from a study of response to subunit inactivated influenza vaccine. Notes on the study in general: The authors suggested that every seasonal influenza vaccination recruits few new T cells.

TCRdb re-derived calls from the RT-PCR reads in MiXCR, one entry per CDR3 protein. The data hold 800,000 to 1,000,000 distinct CDR3 sequences, with 20% to 25% observed a single time. This receptor was identified in a man aged 45 to 65 who received an inactivated influenza vaccine. Here the sequenced sample was PBMCs from blood, taken roughly 5 days after vaccination. This chain uses TRBV20-1 with TRBJ2-3; 11 nucleotides match TRBD2. CDR3 sequence (DNA): TGCAGTGCTAGAGTCTTGGCTAGCGGGAGGACAGATACGCAGTATTTT. Its translation: CSARVLASGRTDTQYF.